This entry concerns a single T cell receptor beta chain. What it recognizes is unknown. This record comes from a study of T cell responses to AZD1222 COVID-19 vaccine. Looking at the study overall: Whether given at about 4 or about 12 weeks, second doses were pooled.

Overall study results and limits: Just 5 to 7 AZD1222 recipients were seropositive at baseline. The CD4 TCRs associated with vaccination extended across spike and predominated at 160-218 and 743-854. A mostly white British donor set with more females was recruited, and clonal diversity was possibly underestimated.

The CDR3 spans 15 residues. CDR1 and CDR2 from the germline V gene are KGHDR and SFDVKD. V lost 4 bases, J lost 3 bases, and 4 bases stayed unmatched. This table comes from immunoSEQ multiplex PCR, and its TCRdb copy is limited to in-frame clones, with some not included. Of roughly 45,000 clones listed, 65% to 80% were seen once; the top ten hold under 7.5%. This specimen consisted of peripheral blood, obtained on day 0 of AZD1222 vaccination. The clonotype comes from an adult in good health. V is TRBV24-1 and J is TRBJ2-1; 8 nucleotides align to TRBD1. CDR3 DNA: TGTGCCACCAGTGACCCGACAGGGGTCTACAATGAGCAGTTCTTC. It specifies CATSDPTGVYNEQFF.